These 7 T cell receptor beta chains were sequenced from one sample in a study of cytotoxic CD8 clonotypes in ibrutinib-treated CLL (dated by TCRdb to the early 2020s). Libraries were made using the immunoSEQ multiplex PCR assay. The clones in this table, taken by TCRdb from immuneACCESS, are in-frame only. Not every clone is retained; where verified, under half of the shortfall comes from an unresolved V gene, and the cause of the rest is unknown. The table for this sample lists fewer than 400,000 clones; under 70% of them were counted only once. Clones ranked in the top ten supply roughly 6% of the sample. Sequencing was performed on PBMCs, taken after 36 months of ibrutinib treatment. These TCRs come from a human donor with chronic lymphocytic leukemia.

A few counts support this clone. CDR3 bases: TGCAGTGCTAGCAGGGGTGAGCAGTACTTC. It yields the protein CSASRGEQYF. This chain links TRBV20-1 with TRBJ2-7; D might be TRBD1 (6 bases). The CDR3 consists of 10 residues. In germline, CDR1 is DFQATT, CDR2 SNEGSKA (reference sequence). V dropped 3 bases and J dropped 7 bases, with 7 bases sitting between them.

This clone was found a few times. The rearrangement joins TRBV4-1 to TRBJ2-7; 10 nucleotides match TRBD2. V was clipped by 0 bases and J by 3 bases; unmatched bases: 2. The CDR3 loop spans 15 amino acids. The germline V gene encodes CDR1 MGHRA and CDR2 YSYEKL. CDR3 in amino acids: CASSQELAGVYEQYF. The CDR3 DNA reads as TGCGCCAGCAGCCAAGAGCTAGCGGGAGTCTACGAGCAGTACTTC.

The chain carries TRBV7-9 and TRBJ2-7; D might be TRBD2 (6 bases). Trimming pared 6 bases from V and 0 bases from J, leaving 9 bases between. This CDR3 has 13 residues. Germline assignment: CDR1 SEHNR and CDR2 FQNEAQ (reference sequence). CDR3 protein: CASRSGSSYEQYF. DNA for the CDR3: TGTGCCAGCAGATCCGGGAGCTCCTACGAGCAGTACTTC.

The V and J genes are TRBV4-1 and TRBJ2-7; D not certain. Germline CDR1 is MGHRA and CDR2 is YSYEKL. The germline V and J ends were trimmed by 3 bases and 2 bases, with 11 bases remaining between them. This CDR3 has 14 amino acids. The CDR3 here is CASSQPGVTYEQYF. DNA for the CDR3: TGCGCCAGCAGCCAGCCAGGAGTCACCTACGAGCAGTACTTC.

This chain links TRBV27 with TRBJ2-2; a weak D match, TRBD1 (6 bases). The CDR3 consists of 17 residues. The germline CDR1 and CDR2 sequences are MNHEY and SMNVEV (reference sequence). Trimming shortened V by 6 bases and J by 4 bases, and 21 bases separated the two germline ends. CDR3 in DNA: TGTGCCAGCAGCCTATTCCAGGGGCCTGACGGCACCGGGGAGCTGTTTTTT. Translation: CASSLFQGPDGTGELFF.

The gene calls are TRBV29-1 and TRBJ2-3; maybe TRBD2 (5 bases). The CDR3 has 15 residues. CDR1 is SQVTM, CDR2 ANQGSEA, per germline. The V and J ends lost 7 bases and 2 bases respectively, with 19 bases between them. The CDR3 DNA sequence: TGCAGCGGGCTTCAGGCGGGTGTCCCCACAGATACGCAGTATTTT. Translation: CSGLQAGVPTDTQYF.

The chain has TRBV29-1 and TRBJ1-1, with D tentatively TRBD1 (5 bases). Germline loops: CDR1 SQVTM, CDR2 ANQGSEA. Between the trimmed V and J ends, which lost 6 bases and 0 bases, there was a span of 17 bases. The CDR3 runs to 15 residues. Here the CDR3 reads CSVPHRSLLNTEAFF. The CDR3, as DNA: TGCAGCGTCCCTCACAGGAGCCTTTTGAACACTGAAGCTTTCTTT. Using reference TRBV29-1 and TRBJ1-1 for the parts outside the CDR3, the full variable domain is SAVISQKPSRDICQRGTSLTIQCQVDSQVTMMFWYRQQPGQSLTLIATANQGSEATYESGFVIDKFPISRPNLTFSTLTVSNMSPEDSSIYLCSVPHRSLLNTEAFFGQGTRLTVV.